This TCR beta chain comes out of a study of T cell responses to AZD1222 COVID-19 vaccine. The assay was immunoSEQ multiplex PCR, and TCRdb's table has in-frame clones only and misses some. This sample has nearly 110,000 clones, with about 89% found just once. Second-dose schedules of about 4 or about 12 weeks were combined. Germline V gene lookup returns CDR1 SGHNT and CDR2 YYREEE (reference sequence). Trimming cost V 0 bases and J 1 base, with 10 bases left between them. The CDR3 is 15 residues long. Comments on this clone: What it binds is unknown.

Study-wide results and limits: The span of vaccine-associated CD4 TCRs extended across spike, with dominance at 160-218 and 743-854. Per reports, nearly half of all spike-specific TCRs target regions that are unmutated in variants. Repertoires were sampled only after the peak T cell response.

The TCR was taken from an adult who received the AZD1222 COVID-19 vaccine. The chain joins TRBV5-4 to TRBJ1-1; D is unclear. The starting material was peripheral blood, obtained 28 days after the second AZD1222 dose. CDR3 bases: TGTGCCAGCAGCTTGGTCGACGGACGGAACACTGAAGCTTTCTTT. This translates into CASSLVDGRNTEAFF.